Listed below are T cell receptor beta chains from one sample, sequenced in a study of cytomegalovirus exposure and HLA in healthy donors. TCRdb keeps only in-frame clones here, not all; method: immunoSEQ multiplex PCR. This sample has approximately 150,000 clones; over 60% occur once, and the top ten carry about 13%. The sample comprised PBMCs. All receptors come from a man in his forties or fifties in good health and CMV-seropositive. CDR3s leave out the opening cysteine and the closing phenylalanine or tryptophan.

>16|TRBJ1-4|TRBV27
ASCRLRDRDVLNEKLF
>12|TRBJ2-3|TRBV2
ASSARSSTDTQY
>13|TRBJ2-4|TRBV6-5
ASSYSTAGKNSQY
>11|TRBJ2-2|TRBV11-3
ASSLRGTGELF
>12|TRBJ1-2|TRBV19
ASSSRQGSYGYT
>12|TRBJ1-1|TRBV30
AWRRTGADTEAF
>13|TRBJ2-3|TRBV6-5
ASSLQGRGTDTQY
>14|TRBJ2-5|TRBV7-9
ASSLGLAGVRTTQY
>14|TRBJ2-2|TRBV9
ASSASTGRRPGELF
>11|TRBJ2-5|TRBV25-1
ASSEELQETQY
>12|TRBJ1-1|TRBV13
ASSAGLGSTEAF
>11|TRBJ2-1|TRBV25-1
ASSEWAGNEQF
>12|TRBJ2-7|TRBV5-8
ASSLGGQGDEQY
>17|TRBJ2-1|TRBV2
ASIPRAARDWSSYNEQF
>14|TRBJ2-1|TRBV5-4
ASRRGGDYSYNEQF
>13|TRBJ2-5|TRBV18
ASSPPGGGTETQY
>13|TRBJ2-5|TRBV27
ASSFRWASGETQY
>11|TRBJ2-1|TRBV6-6
ASSYPPSGEQF
>11|TRBJ2-2|TRBV5-6
ASSLDITGELF
>17|TRBJ2-2|TRBV4-3
ASSQEIAPWYSNTGELF
>15|TRBJ1-1|TRBV4-3
ASSQGVRDSLNTEAF
>12|TRBJ1-1|TRBV9
ASSASGRNTEAF
>11|TRBJ2-1|TRBV19
ASSPQLGYEQF
>11|TRBJ2-5|TRBV29-1
SVVALLGETQY
>15|TRBJ1-1|TRBV18
ASSYGHPPGRNTEAF
>15|TRBJ1-5|TRBV2
ASSEVPGQVSNQPQH
>12|TRBJ2-3|TRBV7-2
ASRVRASTDTQY
>12|TRBJ1-4|TRBV5-1
ASSLISGDEKLF
>12|TRBJ2-2|TRBV19
ASSSRREGRELF
>14|TRBJ1-4|TRBV7-2
ASSPQRAGYNEKLF
>14|TRBJ1-3|TRBV6-5
ASSYKTGGLGNTIY
>15|TRBJ2-5|TRBV7-9
ASSLKKQGAFQETQY
>13|TRBJ2-7|TRBV5-1
ASSSTGLRSYEQY
>13|TRBJ1-1|TRBV7-8
ASSSEGAYGTEAF
>13|TRBJ2-1|TRBV14
ASSPNGGASYEQF
>13|TRBJ1-6|TRBV14
ASSLPGGPNSPLH
>15|TRBJ1-4|TRBV19
ASSIWAGTAANEKLF
>11|TRBJ1-1|TRBV6-1
ASYVTGSTEAF
>11|TRBJ1-4|TRBV19
ASSIRGREKLF
>11|TRBJ1-1|TRBV28
ASSSPGGTEAF
>13|TRBJ2-7|TRBV19
ASSILPGQGYEQY
>14|TRBJ2-3|TRBV7-9
ASSSLWAGGSDTQY
>13|TRBJ1-2|TRBV19
ASRDRGNGNYGYT
>11|TRBJ1-4|TRBV6-5
ASRGTGREKLF
>10|TRBJ1-1|TRBV7-8
ASSLGGGEAF
>11|TRBJ2-3|TRBV19
ASSIGYTDTQY
>13|TRBJ1-5|TRBV19
ASSIQGTINQPQH
>15|TRBJ1-1|TRBV9
ASSVSSRVTGNTEAF
>10|TRBJ2-5|TRBV2
ASKGPQETQY
>14|TRBJ2-7|TRBV2
ASSLGQRALGYEQY
>9|TRBJ2-7|TRBV10-3
ASGLDYEQY
>15|TRBJ2-2|TRBV4-3
ASSQTSGRADTGELF
>14|TRBJ2-3|TRBV4-3
ASSQIRDRATDTQY
>18|TRBJ2-1|TRBV18
ASSPIPAGQKVSSYNEQF